Following are 4 T cell receptor beta chains from one sample sequenced in a study of human thymus T cells. The assay was immunoSEQ multiplex PCR, and TCRdb's table has in-frame clones only and misses some. The sample consists of some 50,000 clones, approximately 95% of them appearing once. The source material was blood. These receptors were taken from a girl younger than two with a congenital heart defect but otherwise immunologically healthy.

This sequence joins TRBV28 and TRBJ2-7; 10 bases match TRBD2. The CDR3 sequence is 14 residues long. V lost 7 bases to trimming and J lost 6 bases; unmatched junction nucleotides: 9. Germline V gene sequence: CDR1 MDHEN, CDR2 SYDVKM. The CDR3 DNA sequence: TGTGCCAGCACCAAAAGCGTAGCGGGAGGCGAGCAGTACTTC. It specifies CASTKSVAGGEQYF.

The chain is built from TRBV10-1 and TRBJ2-1, with D perhaps matching TRBD2 (6 bases). This CDR3 is 13 amino acids long. CDR1 is WNHNN, CDR2 SYGVQD, per germline (reference sequence). V was shortened by 5 bases and J by 6 bases, with 11 bases between the two germline ends. CDR3 nucleotides: TGCGCCAGCAGTCCCGGGAGCGGCAATGAGCAGTTCTTC. Translating it yields CASSPGSGNEQFF.

Details on this clone: One end of the junction is discordant with germline, which a read error may explain. The chain joins TRBV15 to TRBJ1-5; tentative D call: TRBD1 (5 bases). Looked up from germline, CDR1 is LNHNV and CDR2 is YYDKDF (reference sequence). The CDR3 covers 12 residues. CDR3 loop: CASGGIDQPQHF. The CDR3, as DNA: TGTGCCAGCGGGGGGATTGATCAACCCCAGCATTTT. Drawing the rest from reference TRBV15 and TRBJ1-5, the complete variable domain is DAMVIQNPRYQVTQFGKPVTLSCSQTLNHNVMYWYQQKSSQAPKLLFHYYDKDFNNEADTPDNFQSRRPNTSFCFLDIRSPGLGDTAMYLCASGGIDQPQHFGDGTRLSIL.

This chain links TRBV18 with TRBJ1-3, with D unclear. Trimming stripped 4 bases from V and 0 bases from J, with 4 bases between. Germline V gene lookup returns CDR1 KGHSH and CDR2 LQKENI. The CDR3 is made up of 13 amino acids. CDR3 bases: TGTGCCAGCTCACAGAGCTCTGGAAACACCATATATTTT. Its protein is CASSQSSGNTIYF.